The entry below gives a single T cell receptor (beta chain) sequence along with its context. Its antigen is not identified. The data are from a study of cytotoxic CD8 clonotypes in ibrutinib-treated CLL. Across the whole study: The subjects consisted of approximately twelve relapsed/refractory and roughly 15 treatment-naive individuals, with around 17 IGHV unmutated. Study-level points and caveats: Once treatment began, public clonotypes, which were uncommon, contracted or stayed stable.

Germline-derived CDR1 and CDR2 are MNHNY and SVGAGI (reference sequence). Trimming removed 8 bases from V and 2 bases from J; junction bases left unmatched: 7. The CDR3 has 14 residues. As input for TCR beta libraries, around 2 micrograms of genomic DNA came from cryopreserved PBMCs. Using immunoSEQ multiplex PCR, the repertoire was profiled, and TCRdb retains in-frame clones only, with some absent. The table shows some 200,000 clones, with 70% occurring only once. The chain joins TRBV6-6 to TRBJ1-2; 8 bases fit TRBD1. The sample in question was PBMCs, obtained after 12 months of ibrutinib treatment. The sequence was obtained from a human donor with chronic lymphocytic leukemia. CDR3: CASGPQGANYGYTF. As DNA, the CDR3 is TGTGCCAGCGGGCCCCAGGGGGCGAACTATGGCTACACCTTC.